This passage covers 18 T cell receptor beta chains from one sample sequenced in a study of Ad26.COV2.S vaccination and SARS-CoV-2 variants. Sequencing was performed with immunoSEQ multiplex PCR; in TCRdb, only in-frame clones are kept and a portion is missing. The table includes around 450,000 clones, 89% detected once. The treatment here: 15 to 20 received Ad26.COV2.S at low or high dose, single or two shots; roughly five received placebo; per-sample allocation not given. Following the first vaccine or placebo injection, samples were taken on day 63. The sample consisted of peripheral blood, taken in a trial of Ad26.COV2.S vaccine versus placebo. The receptors were gathered from a person between 18 and 65 years old who received the Ad26.COV2.S COVID-19 vaccine or a placebo.

The chain carries TRBV2 and TRBJ2-1; possibly TRBD1 for D (8 bases). Germline V gene lookup returns CDR1 SNHLY and CDR2 FYNNEI. Between the trimmed V and J ends, which lost 6 bases and 3 bases, there was a span of 15 bases. The CDR3 is 15 residues long. CDR3 amino acids: CASRVQGGSYNEQFF. In DNA, the CDR3 is TGTGCCAGCAGGGTACAGGGGGGGAGCTACAATGAGCAGTTCTTC. The full variable domain, its missing parts supplied by reference TRBV2 and TRBJ2-1, is EPEVTQTPSHQVTQMGQEVILRCVPISNHLYFYWYRQILGQKVEFLVSFYNNEISEKSEIFDDQFSVERPDGSNFTLKIRSTKLEDSAMYFCASRVQGGSYNEQFFGPGTRLTVL.

The rearrangement links TRBV7-9 to TRBJ1-5, with a tentative D call TRBD1 (5 bases). Deletions cut 5 bases from V and 5 bases from J, with 16 bases between. The V gene's germline CDR1 is SEHNR and CDR2 FQNEAQ (reference sequence). The CDR3 loop spans 15 amino acids. CDR3 bases: TGTGCCAGCAGCCGATCGGGGCCACGACATCAGCCCCAGCATTTT. This encodes CASSRSGPRHQPQHF.

The CDR3 is CASSPDGAEKLFF. CDR3 coding DNA: TGCGCCAGCAGCCCTGACGGGGCTGAAAAACTGTTTTTT. V gene TRBV5-1 combines with J gene TRBJ1-4; tentatively, D is TRBD1 (5 bases). The germline V gene encodes CDR1 SGHRS and CDR2 YFSETQ. CDR3 length equals 13 residues. Trimming stripped 4 bases from V and 7 bases from J, with 11 bases between.

The chain couples TRBV11-1 to TRBJ2-4; D unclear. V was clipped by 4 bases and J by 1 base, with 14 bases between them. Germline V gene lookup returns CDR1 SGHAT and CDR2 FQDESV (reference sequence). This CDR3 spans 16 amino acids. CDR3 loop: CASSSLQDLAKNIQYF. For the CDR3, the DNA is TGTGCCAGCAGCTCCCTCCAAGACCTTGCCAAAAACATTCAGTACTTC.

The chain has TRBV7-9 and TRBJ2-5; D is tentatively TRBD1 or TRBD2 (5 bases each). Germline CDR1 SEHNR, CDR2 FQNEAQ (reference sequence). Trimming took 5 bases from V and 5 from J, leaving 18 bases between them. This CDR3 spans 15 amino acids. The CDR3 nucleotides read TGTGCCAGCAGCCCTCCGGGACCCAGGAGGGAGACCCAGTACTTC. This translates into CASSPPGPRRETQYF.

This rearrangement joins TRBV5-8 to TRBJ2-3; 7 bases agree with TRBD2. This CDR3 is built from 17 residues. Trimming at V came to 3 bases and at J to 2 bases, leaving 12 bases not matched to a gene. Germline assignment: CDR1 SGHTS and CDR2 YDEGEE. The CDR3: CASSSLWERGLTDTQYF. CDR3 in DNA: TGTGCCAGCAGCTCCTTGTGGGAGCGGGGCCTCACAGATACGCAGTATTTT.

V is TRBV11-2 and J is TRBJ2-7, with D possibly TRBD1 on 5 matching bases. Per the germline V gene, CDR1 is SGHAT and CDR2 is FQNNGV. With 1 base removed from V and 6 bases from J, the gap between germline ends came to 13 bases. CDR3 length: 14 residues. CDR3 sequence reads: CASSLGQGIGEQYV. CDR3 DNA sequence: TGTGCCAGCAGCTTAGGGCAGGGAATAGGCGAGCAGTACGTC.

This chain joins TRBV28 and TRBJ2-2, with unresolved D. Trimming removed 7 bases from V and 1 base from J, with 7 bases in between. The germline V gene has CDR1 MDHEN and CDR2 SYDVKM. This CDR3 is built from 13 residues. The CDR3 sequence is CASTPQNTGELFF. In nucleotides, the CDR3 is TGTGCCAGCACTCCCCAGAACACCGGGGAGCTGTTTTTT.

Notes on this clone: Different DNA sequences within this sample yield the same CDR3. The rearrangement joins TRBV7-2 to TRBJ1-5; a possible D gene is TRBD1 (5 bases). V was trimmed by 1 base and J by 7 bases, leaving 8 bases between them. This CDR3 is built from 13 residues. Looked up from germline, CDR1 is SGHTA and CDR2 is FQGNSA. CDR3 protein: CASSLVRDQPQHF. Written as DNA, the CDR3 is TGTGCCAGCAGCTTAGTTAGGGACCAGCCCCAGCATTTT.

The chain uses TRBV28 and TRBJ2-2; 13 bases fit TRBD2. CDR1 is MDHEN, CDR2 SYDVKM, per germline. The CDR3 has 16 amino acids. V lost 8 bases to trimming and J lost 1 base; unmatched junction nucleotides: 4. The CDR3 sequence: CASGGLAGLNTGELFF. The CDR3, as DNA: TGTGCCAGCGGGGGACTAGCGGGGTTGAACACCGGGGAGCTGTTTTTT.

The genes are TRBV2 and TRBJ2-5; unclear D gene. V dropped 8 bases and J dropped 2 bases, with 12 bases sitting between them. Germline-derived CDR1 and CDR2 are SNHLY and FYNNEI. There are 13 residues in the CDR3. The CDR3 here is CASLITEQETQYF. In nucleotides, the CDR3 is TGTGCCAGCCTAATTACAGAACAAGAGACCCAGTACTTC.

This sequence joins TRBV9 and TRBJ2-3; 9 bases match TRBD2. V lost 0 bases and J lost 3; bases outside the gene matches: 8. This CDR3 has 17 amino acids. CDR1 is SGDLS, CDR2 YYNGEE, per germline. CDR3 DNA: TGTGCCAGCAGCGTAGTGACTGCGGGGGGGGGAACAGATACGCAGTATTTT. It is translated as CASSVVTAGGGTDTQYF. The full variable domain, in which reference TRBV9 and TRBJ2-3 provide the parts outside the CDR3, is DSGVTQTPKHLITATGQRVTLRCSPRSGDLSVYWYQQSLDQGLQFLIQYYNGEERAKGNILERFSAQQFPDLHSELNLSSLELGDSALYFCASSVVTAGGGTDTQYFGPGTRLTVL.

The J gene is TRBJ2-1, the V gene TRBV7-6; 13 bases align to TRBD2. With 4 bases clipped from V and 6 bases from J, the junction kept 3 bases outside the gene matches. There are 15 residues in the CDR3. The V gene's germline CDR1 is SGHVS and CDR2 FNYEAQ. The CDR3 reads CASSWGLAGTNEQFF. Written as DNA, the CDR3 is TGTGCCAGCAGCTGGGGACTAGCGGGAACCAATGAGCAGTTCTTC. Filled out from reference TRBV7-6 and TRBJ2-1, the complete variable domain reads GAGVSQSPRYKVTKRGQDVALRCDPISGHVSLYWYRQALGQGPEFLTYFNYEAQQDKSGLPNDRFSAERPEGSISTLTIQRTEQRDSAMYRCASSWGLAGTNEQFFGPGTRLTVL.

The V gene is TRBV5-1, the J gene TRBJ1-1; no clear D gene. CDR1 and CDR2 from the germline V gene are SGHRS and YFSETQ. The V end lost 1 base, the J end lost 0 bases, and 7 bases lay between the germline ends. The CDR3 runs to 14 residues. CDR3 bases: TGCGCCAGCAGCTTGCGGCAAATGAACACTGAAGCTTTCTTT. Its protein product is CASSLRQMNTEAFF.

The CDR3 coding sequence is TGCGCCAGCAGCGCGGACAGCGACACTGAAGCTTTCTTT. Translated: CASSADSDTEAFF. V gene TRBV5-1 combines with J gene TRBJ1-1; the D gene is possibly TRBD1 (6 bases). Trimming took 4 bases from V and 3 from J, leaving 10 bases between them. CDR1 SGHRS and CDR2 YFSETQ come from the germline V gene. CDR3 length: 13 residues.

The rearrangement uses TRBV4-3 and TRBJ2-1, with TRBD1 identical over 9 bases. The CDR3 sequence is 15 residues long. Germline CDR1 reads LGHNA; CDR2 reads YSLEER. With V trimmed by 1 base and J by 8 bases, 6 bases remained unmatched. The CDR3 nucleotides are TGCGCCAGCAGCCAAGCTCCGGACAGGGGACATGAGCAGTTCTTC. Translated: CASSQAPDRGHEQFF.

By share, this clone ranks as medium-sized (0.01 to 0.1%). The chain has TRBV6-4 and TRBJ1-6; possibly TRBD1 for D (6 bases). V lost 3 bases to trimming and J lost 7 bases, with 10 bases between them. The length of the CDR3 is 14 residues. Germline V gives CDR1 MRHNA, CDR2 SNTAGT. CDR3 nucleotide sequence: TGTGCCAGCAGTGATACAGGACAGAATTCACCCCTCCACTTT. Protein: CASSDTGQNSPLHF.

This chain links TRBV6-6 with TRBJ2-7, with D possibly being TRBD1 (6 bases). V was pared by 7 bases and J by 6 bases, with 19 bases between. The CDR3 has 14 residues. Germline CDR1 MNHNY, CDR2 SVGAGI (reference sequence). The CDR3 protein is CASNDRTDRSEQYV. The CDR3, as DNA: TGTGCCAGCAATGATCGGACAGACCGCTCCGAGCAGTACGTC.